What follows describes a single TCR beta chain. This record belongs to a study of cytomegalovirus exposure and HLA in healthy donors. Germline V CDR1 and CDR2: SEHNR, FQNEAQ (reference sequence). V lost 5 bases and J 4 bases, leaving 14 bases between the germline ends. The CDR3 covers 14 residues. PCR employed 60 Vbeta and 13 Jbeta primers. Clones were read by immunoSEQ multiplex PCR, and TCRdb kept only the in-frame ones, dropping some. The table shows about 160,000 clones, with 80% to 90% occurring only once. Sequencing was carried out using PBMCs. The TCR was taken from a woman aged 45-59 years in good health and CMV-seronegative. The chain employs TRBV7-9 and TRBJ1-1, with D maybe TRBD1 (5 bases). The CDR3 coding sequence is TGTGCCAGCAGCGCGCAGGGCGGCGCCACTGAAGCTTTCTTT. Its protein is CASSAQGGATEAFF.